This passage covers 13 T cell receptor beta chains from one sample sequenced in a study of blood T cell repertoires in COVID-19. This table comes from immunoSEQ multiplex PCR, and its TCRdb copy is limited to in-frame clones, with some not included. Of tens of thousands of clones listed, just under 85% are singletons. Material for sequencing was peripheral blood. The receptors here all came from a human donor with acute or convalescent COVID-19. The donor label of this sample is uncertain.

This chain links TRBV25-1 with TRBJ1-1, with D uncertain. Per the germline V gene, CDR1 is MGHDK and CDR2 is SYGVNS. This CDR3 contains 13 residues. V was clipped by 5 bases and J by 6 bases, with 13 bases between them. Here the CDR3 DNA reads TGTGCCAGCAGTACCCTTGATGGCCCTGAAGCTTTCTTT. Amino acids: CASSTLDGPEAFF.

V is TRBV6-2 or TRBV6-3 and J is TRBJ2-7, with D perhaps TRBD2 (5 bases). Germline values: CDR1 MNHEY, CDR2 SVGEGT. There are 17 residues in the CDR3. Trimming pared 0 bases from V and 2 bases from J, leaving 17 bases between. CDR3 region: CASSYSLGKTVTYEQYF. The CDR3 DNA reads TGTGCCAGCAGTTACTCTCTCGGGAAGACGGTGACCTACGAGCAGTACTTC.

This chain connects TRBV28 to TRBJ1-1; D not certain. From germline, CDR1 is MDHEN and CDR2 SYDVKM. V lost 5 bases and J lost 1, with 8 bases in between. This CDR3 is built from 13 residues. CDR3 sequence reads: CASSRRSNTEAFF. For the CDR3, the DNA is TGTGCCAGCAGTAGGCGGTCGAACACTGAAGCTTTCTTT.

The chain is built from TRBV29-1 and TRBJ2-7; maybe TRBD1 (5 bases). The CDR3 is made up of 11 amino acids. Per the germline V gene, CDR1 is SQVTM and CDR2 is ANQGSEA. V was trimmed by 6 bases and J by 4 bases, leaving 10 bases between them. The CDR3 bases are TGCAGCGTCTCAGGGTCTTACGAGCAGTACTTC. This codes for CSVSGSYEQYF.

As DNA, the CDR3 is TGCGCCAGCAGCCCTGAAGAGTCGACAGGAGCCCAGCATTTT. Translating it yields CASSPEESTGAQHF. J is TRBJ1-5 and V is TRBV4-3; TRBD1 might be the D (6 bases). V lost 4 bases and J 11 bases, leaving 18 bases between the germline ends. The CDR3 consists of 14 residues. Germline CDR1 reads LGHNA; CDR2 reads YSLEER.

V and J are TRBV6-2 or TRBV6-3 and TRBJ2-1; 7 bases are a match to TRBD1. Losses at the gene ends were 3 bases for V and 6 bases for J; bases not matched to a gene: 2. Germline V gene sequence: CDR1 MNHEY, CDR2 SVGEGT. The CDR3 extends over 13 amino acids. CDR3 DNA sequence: TGTGCCAGCAGTTATCGACAGGGCAATGAGCAGTTCTTC. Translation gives CASSYRQGNEQFF.

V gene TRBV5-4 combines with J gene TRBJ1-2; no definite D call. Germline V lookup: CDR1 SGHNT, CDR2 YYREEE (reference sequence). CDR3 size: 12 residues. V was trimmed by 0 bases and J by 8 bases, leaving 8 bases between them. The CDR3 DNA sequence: TGTGCCAGCAGCTTGGATGAGTTGGGCTACACCTTC. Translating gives CASSLDELGYTF.

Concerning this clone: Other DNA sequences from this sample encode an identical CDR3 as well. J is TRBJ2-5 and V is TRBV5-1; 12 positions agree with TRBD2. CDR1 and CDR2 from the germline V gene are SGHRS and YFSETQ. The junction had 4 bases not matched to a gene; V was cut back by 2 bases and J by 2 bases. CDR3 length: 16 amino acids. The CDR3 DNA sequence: TGCGCCAGCAGCTTAGGACTAGCGGGGCCTCAAGAGACCCAGTACTTC. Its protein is CASSLGLAGPQETQYF. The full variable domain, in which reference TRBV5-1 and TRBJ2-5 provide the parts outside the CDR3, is KAGVTQTPRYLIKTRGQQVTLSCSPISGHRSVSWYQQTPGQGLQFLFEYFSETQRNKGNFPGRFSGRQFSNSRSEMNVSTLELGDSALYLCASSLGLAGPQETQYFGPGTRLLVL.

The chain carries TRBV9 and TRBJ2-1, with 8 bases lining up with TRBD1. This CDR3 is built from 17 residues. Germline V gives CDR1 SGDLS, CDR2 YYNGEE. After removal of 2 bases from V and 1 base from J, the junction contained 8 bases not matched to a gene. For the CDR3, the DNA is TGTGCCAGCAGCGTTTCCACAGGGGGAGGATCCTACAATGAGCAGTTCTTC. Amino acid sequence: CASSVSTGGGSYNEQFF.

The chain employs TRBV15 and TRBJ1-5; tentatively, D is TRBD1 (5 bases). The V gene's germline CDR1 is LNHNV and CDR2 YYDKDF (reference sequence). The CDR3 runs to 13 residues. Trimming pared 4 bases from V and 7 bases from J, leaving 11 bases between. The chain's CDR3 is CATSIQEGQPQHF. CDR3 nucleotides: TGTGCCACCAGCATACAGGAGGGGCAGCCCCAGCATTTT.

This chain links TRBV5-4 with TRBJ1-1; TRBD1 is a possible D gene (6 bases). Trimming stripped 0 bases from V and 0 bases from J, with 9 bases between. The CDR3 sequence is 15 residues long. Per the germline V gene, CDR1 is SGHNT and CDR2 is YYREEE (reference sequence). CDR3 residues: CASSLEGTMNTEAFF. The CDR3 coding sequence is TGTGCCAGCAGCTTGGAAGGGACAATGAACACTGAAGCTTTCTTT. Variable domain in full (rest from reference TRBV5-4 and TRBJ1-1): ETGVTQSPTHLIKTRGQQVTLRCSSQSGHNTVSWYQQALGQGPQFIFQYYREEENGRGNFPPRFSGLQFPNYSSELNVNALELDDSALYLCASSLEGTMNTEAFFGQGTRLTVV.

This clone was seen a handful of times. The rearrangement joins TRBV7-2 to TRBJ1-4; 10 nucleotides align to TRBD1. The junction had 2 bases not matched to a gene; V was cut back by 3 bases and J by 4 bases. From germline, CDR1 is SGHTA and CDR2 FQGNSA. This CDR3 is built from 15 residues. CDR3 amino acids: CASSFDRGRNEKLFF. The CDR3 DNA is TGTGCCAGCAGCTTTGACAGGGGGCGTAATGAAAAACTGTTTTTT.

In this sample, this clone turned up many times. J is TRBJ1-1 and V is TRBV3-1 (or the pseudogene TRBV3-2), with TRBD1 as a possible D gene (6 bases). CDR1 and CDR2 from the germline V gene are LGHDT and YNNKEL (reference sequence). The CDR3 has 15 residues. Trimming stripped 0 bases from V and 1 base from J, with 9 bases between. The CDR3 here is CASSQDRGGNTEAFF. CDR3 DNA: TGTGCCAGCAGCCAAGATAGGGGGGGGAACACTGAAGCTTTCTTT.